This TCR beta chain was obtained from a study of blood T cell repertoires in COVID-19. Study at large: The United States, Italy and Spain provided the acute and convalescent COVID-19 samples. The analysed material was cDNA or gDNA that came from T cells, B-cell-depleted T cells, or PBMCs.

The CDR3 extends over 15 amino acids. V was clipped by 6 bases and J by 1 base; unmatched bases: 5. Germline V gene sequence: CDR1 LNHDA, CDR2 SQIVND (reference sequence). Study processing details: Using reference gene primer amplification, nucleated cell counts were estimated. Only in-frame clones appear in the TCRdb table, and some are missing; sequencing was by immunoSEQ multiplex PCR. V and J calls and clone size are as listed in that table; D and trimming were resolved from the DNA. Of 3,500 to 4,000 clones listed, approximately 90% are singletons. This receptor was identified in a woman in her 70s with active COVID-19. The chain joins TRBV19 to TRBJ2-5; TRBD1 agrees at 10 bases. Sequencing was carried out using peripheral blood. Here the CDR3 reads CASRDGQGGQETQYF. The CDR3 region has the DNA TGTGCCAGTAGAGACGGACAGGGGGGCCAAGAGACCCAGTACTTC.